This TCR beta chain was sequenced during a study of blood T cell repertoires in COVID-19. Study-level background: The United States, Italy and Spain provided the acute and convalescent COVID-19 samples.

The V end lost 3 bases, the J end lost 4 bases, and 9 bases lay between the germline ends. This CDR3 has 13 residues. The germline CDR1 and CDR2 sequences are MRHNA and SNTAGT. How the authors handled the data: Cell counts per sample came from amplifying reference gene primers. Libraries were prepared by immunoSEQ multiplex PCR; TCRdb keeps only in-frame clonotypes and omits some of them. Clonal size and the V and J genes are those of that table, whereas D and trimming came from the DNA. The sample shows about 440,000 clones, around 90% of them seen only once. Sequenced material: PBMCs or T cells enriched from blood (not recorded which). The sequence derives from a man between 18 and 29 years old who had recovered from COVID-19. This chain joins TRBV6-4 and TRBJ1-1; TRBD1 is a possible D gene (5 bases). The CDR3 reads CASSEQGGTEAFF. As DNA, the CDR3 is TGTGCCAGCAGTGAGCAGGGAGGCACTGAAGCTTTCTTT.